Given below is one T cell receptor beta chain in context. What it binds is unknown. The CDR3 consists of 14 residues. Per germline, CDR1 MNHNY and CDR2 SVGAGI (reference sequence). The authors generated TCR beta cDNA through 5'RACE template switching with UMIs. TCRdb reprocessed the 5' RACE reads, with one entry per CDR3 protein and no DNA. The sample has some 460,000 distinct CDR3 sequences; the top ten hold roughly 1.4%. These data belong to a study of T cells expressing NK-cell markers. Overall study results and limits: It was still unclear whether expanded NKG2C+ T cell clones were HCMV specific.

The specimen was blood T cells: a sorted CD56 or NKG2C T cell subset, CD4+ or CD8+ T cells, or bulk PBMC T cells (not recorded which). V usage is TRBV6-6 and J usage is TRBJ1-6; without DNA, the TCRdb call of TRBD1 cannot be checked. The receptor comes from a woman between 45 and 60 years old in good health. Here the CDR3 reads CASQPGTGDSPLHF.